Listed here are 15 T cell receptor beta chains from one sample, sequenced in a study of cytomegalovirus exposure and HLA in healthy donors. With 60 Vbeta and 13 Jbeta primers, the PCR was carried out. TCRdb's copy holds only in-frame clones and misses some; the assay was immunoSEQ multiplex PCR. The sample gives under 250,000 clones, about 81% of which show up once; less than 8.5% is in the top ten. The source material was PBMCs. The receptor source for this set is a woman aged 60-75 years in good health and CMV-seropositive.

This chain joins TRBV10-3 and TRBJ2-1, with 10 nucleotides matching TRBD2. Germline V gene data show CDR1 as ENHRY and CDR2 as SYGVKD. The CDR3 is made up of 15 amino acids. V lost 4 bases and J lost 9; bases outside the gene matches: 9. The CDR3 reads CAISVGLAGAVEQFF. The CDR3 nucleotides read TGTGCCATCAGTGTGGGGCTAGCGGGAGCGGTTGAGCAGTTCTTC.

The J gene is TRBJ1-1, the V gene TRBV5-4; possibly TRBD1 for D (5 bases). Germline V gene data show CDR1 as SGHNT and CDR2 as YYREEE (reference sequence). V lost 3 bases and J 4 bases, leaving 10 bases between the germline ends. The CDR3 totals 13 residues. CDR3 nucleotide sequence: TGTGCCAGCAGCTCCAGGGTTAGCACTGAAGCTTTCTTT. As protein: CASSSRVSTEAFF.

This clone was seen only a few times. V usage is TRBV9 and J usage is TRBJ2-1; 13 positions agree with TRBD2. Germline V gene data show CDR1 as SGDLS and CDR2 as YYNGEE. J was trimmed by 5 bases and V by 5 bases; bases with no gene match: 10. The CDR3 sequence is 17 residues long. The CDR3 DNA reads TGTGCCAGCAGTTACCGGACTAGCGGGAGTCCCGACAATGAGCAGTTCTTC. This codes for CASSYRTSGSPDNEQFF.

This chain connects TRBV5-1 to TRBJ1-2, with 7 bases aligning to TRBD1. Losses at the gene ends were 3 bases for V and 0 bases for J; bases not matched to a gene: 8. This CDR3 is 16 amino acids long. The germline gives CDR1 SGHRS, CDR2 YFSETQ. The CDR3 region is CASSSGQRTANYGYTF. The CDR3 DNA reads TGCGCCAGCAGCTCGGGACAGAGGACCGCTAACTATGGCTACACCTTC.

The chain recombines TRBV6-6 with TRBJ2-7; 10 bases are a match to TRBD2. V lost 2 bases, J lost 5 bases, and 9 bases stayed unmatched. This CDR3 comprises 16 residues. Germline lookup yields CDR1 MNHNY and CDR2 SVGAGI (reference sequence). The CDR3 protein is CASSYGLAGVVDEQYF. CDR3 coding DNA: TGTGCCAGCAGTTACGGTCTAGCGGGAGTGGTCGACGAGCAGTACTTC.

CDR3: CASSPGQGYGYTF. CDR3 sequence (DNA): TGTGCCAGCAGCCCGGGACAGGGTTATGGCTACACCTTC. V and J are TRBV7-9 and TRBJ1-2; the match to TRBD1 covers 9 bases. The germline V gene encodes CDR1 SEHNR and CDR2 FQNEAQ (reference sequence). This CDR3 is 13 amino acids long. V was pared by 5 bases and J by 5 bases, with 3 bases of the junction left unmatched. Full variable domain (missing parts from reference TRBV7-9 and TRBJ1-2): DTGVSQNPRHKITKRGQNVTFRCDPISEHNRLYWYRQTLGQGPEFLTYFQNEAQLEKSRLLSDRFSAERPKGSFSTLEIQRTEQGDSAMYLCASSPGQGYGYTFGSGTRLTVV.

The chain links TRBV27 to TRBJ2-1; no clear D. Germline V lookup: CDR1 MNHEY, CDR2 SMNVEV (reference sequence). V lost 5 bases and J 6 bases, leaving 14 bases between the germline ends. This CDR3 comprises 14 residues. In DNA form, the CDR3 reads TGTGCCAGCAGTCCATTATACAAGATCAATGAGCAGTTCTTC. Its translation is CASSPLYKINEQFF.

J is TRBJ1-1 and V is TRBV28, with a possible D match to TRBD1 (5 bases). The CDR3 totals 13 residues. V was clipped by 2 bases and J by 7 bases, with 11 bases between them. Germline-derived CDR1 and CDR2 are MDHEN and SYDVKM. This CDR3 reads CASSLSRDFEAFF. DNA for the CDR3: TGTGCCAGCAGTTTAAGTAGGGACTTTGAAGCTTTCTTT.

This clone was recorded only once. The chain joins TRBV9 to TRBJ2-5; 9 bases fit TRBD2. The CDR3 is 19 amino acids. V was pared by 0 bases and J by 4 bases, with 16 bases of the junction left unmatched. Germline lookup yields CDR1 SGDLS and CDR2 YYNGEE. The CDR3 here is CASSVGGSGRKGGVETQYF. CDR3 DNA: TGTGCCAGCAGCGTAGGAGGTAGCGGGAGAAAGGGTGGGGTAGAGACCCAGTACTTC.

The rearrangement links TRBV5-1 to TRBJ1-1, with D possibly being TRBD1 (6 bases). This CDR3 is 15 amino acids long. Trimming took off 0 bases at V and 2 bases at J, with 11 bases between the two ends. Germline assignment: CDR1 SGHRS and CDR2 YFSETQ. The CDR3 sequence is CASSLGGGHNTEAFF. CDR3 DNA: TGCGCCAGCAGCTTGGGGGGGGGACACAACACTGAAGCTTTCTTT. Complete variable domain (other parts from reference TRBV5-1 and TRBJ1-1): KAGVTQTPRYLIKTRGQQVTLSCSPISGHRSVSWYQQTPGQGLQFLFEYFSETQRNKGNFPGRFSGRQFSNSRSEMNVSTLELGDSALYLCASSLGGGHNTEAFFGQGTRLTVV.

This clone is a singleton in its sample. The J gene is TRBJ2-3, the V gene TRBV28; 7 nucleotides align to TRBD2. Germline CDR1 reads MDHEN; CDR2 reads SYDVKM. V lost 7 bases, J lost 4 bases, and 8 bases stayed unmatched. The CDR3 spans 14 residues. The CDR3 spells CASTPGLVADTQYF. The CDR3 region has the DNA TGTGCCAGCACTCCTGGACTAGTGGCAGATACGCAGTATTTT. Complete variable domain (other parts from reference TRBV28 and TRBJ2-3): DVKVTQSSRYLVKRTGEKVFLECVQDMDHENMFWYRQDPGLGLRLIYFSYDVKMKEKGDIPEGYSVSREKKERFSLILESASTNQTSMYLCASTPGLVADTQYFGPGTRLTVL.

The chain links TRBV28 to TRBJ2-1; possibly TRBD1 for D (5 bases). Germline lookup yields CDR1 MDHEN and CDR2 SYDVKM. V was pared by 5 bases and J by 9 bases, with 14 bases between. This CDR3 has 13 residues. The CDR3 region is CASSQQDSGEQFF. In DNA form, the CDR3 reads TGTGCCAGCAGTCAACAGGATTCCGGTGAGCAGTTCTTC. Combining the CDR3 with reference TRBV28 and TRBJ2-1 gives the whole variable domain DVKVTQSSRYLVKRTGEKVFLECVQDMDHENMFWYRQDPGLGLRLIYFSYDVKMKEKGDIPEGYSVSREKKERFSLILESASTNQTSMYLCASSQQDSGEQFFGPGTRLTVL.

This clone was seen once. This chain links TRBV11-3 with TRBJ2-3, with TRBD1 matching 8 bases. Germline V gives CDR1 SGHNT, CDR2 YENEEA. The CDR3 totals 12 residues. The ends lost 6 bases at V and 8 bases at J; junction bases unmatched: 4. CDR3 region: CASSSQGGTQYF. DNA of the CDR3: TGTGCCAGCAGTTCACAGGGGGGTACGCAGTATTTT.

The rearrangement joins TRBV28 to TRBJ2-5; 7 nucleotides agree with TRBD2. The CDR3 loop spans 18 amino acids. Germline assignment: CDR1 MDHEN and CDR2 SYDVKM. Germline trimming cut 0 bases from V and 5 bases from J; bases unmatched to any gene: 15. CDR3 loop: CASSLWSGRAGGFETQYF. CDR3 nucleotide sequence: TGTGCCAGCAGTTTATGGTCGGGTCGGGCCGGGGGGTTTGAGACCCAGTACTTC.

This clone appeared a single time. The V call is TRBV7-6, the J call TRBJ2-2, with D possibly being TRBD1 (7 bases). V was clipped by 1 base and J by 4 bases, with 16 bases between them. Germline values: CDR1 SGHVS, CDR2 FNYEAQ. The CDR3 totals 17 residues. CDR3 in DNA: TGTGCCAGCAGCTTAGAGGGGGGACAGTTATTCACCGGGGAGCTGTTTTTT. Translating it yields CASSLEGGQLFTGELFF.